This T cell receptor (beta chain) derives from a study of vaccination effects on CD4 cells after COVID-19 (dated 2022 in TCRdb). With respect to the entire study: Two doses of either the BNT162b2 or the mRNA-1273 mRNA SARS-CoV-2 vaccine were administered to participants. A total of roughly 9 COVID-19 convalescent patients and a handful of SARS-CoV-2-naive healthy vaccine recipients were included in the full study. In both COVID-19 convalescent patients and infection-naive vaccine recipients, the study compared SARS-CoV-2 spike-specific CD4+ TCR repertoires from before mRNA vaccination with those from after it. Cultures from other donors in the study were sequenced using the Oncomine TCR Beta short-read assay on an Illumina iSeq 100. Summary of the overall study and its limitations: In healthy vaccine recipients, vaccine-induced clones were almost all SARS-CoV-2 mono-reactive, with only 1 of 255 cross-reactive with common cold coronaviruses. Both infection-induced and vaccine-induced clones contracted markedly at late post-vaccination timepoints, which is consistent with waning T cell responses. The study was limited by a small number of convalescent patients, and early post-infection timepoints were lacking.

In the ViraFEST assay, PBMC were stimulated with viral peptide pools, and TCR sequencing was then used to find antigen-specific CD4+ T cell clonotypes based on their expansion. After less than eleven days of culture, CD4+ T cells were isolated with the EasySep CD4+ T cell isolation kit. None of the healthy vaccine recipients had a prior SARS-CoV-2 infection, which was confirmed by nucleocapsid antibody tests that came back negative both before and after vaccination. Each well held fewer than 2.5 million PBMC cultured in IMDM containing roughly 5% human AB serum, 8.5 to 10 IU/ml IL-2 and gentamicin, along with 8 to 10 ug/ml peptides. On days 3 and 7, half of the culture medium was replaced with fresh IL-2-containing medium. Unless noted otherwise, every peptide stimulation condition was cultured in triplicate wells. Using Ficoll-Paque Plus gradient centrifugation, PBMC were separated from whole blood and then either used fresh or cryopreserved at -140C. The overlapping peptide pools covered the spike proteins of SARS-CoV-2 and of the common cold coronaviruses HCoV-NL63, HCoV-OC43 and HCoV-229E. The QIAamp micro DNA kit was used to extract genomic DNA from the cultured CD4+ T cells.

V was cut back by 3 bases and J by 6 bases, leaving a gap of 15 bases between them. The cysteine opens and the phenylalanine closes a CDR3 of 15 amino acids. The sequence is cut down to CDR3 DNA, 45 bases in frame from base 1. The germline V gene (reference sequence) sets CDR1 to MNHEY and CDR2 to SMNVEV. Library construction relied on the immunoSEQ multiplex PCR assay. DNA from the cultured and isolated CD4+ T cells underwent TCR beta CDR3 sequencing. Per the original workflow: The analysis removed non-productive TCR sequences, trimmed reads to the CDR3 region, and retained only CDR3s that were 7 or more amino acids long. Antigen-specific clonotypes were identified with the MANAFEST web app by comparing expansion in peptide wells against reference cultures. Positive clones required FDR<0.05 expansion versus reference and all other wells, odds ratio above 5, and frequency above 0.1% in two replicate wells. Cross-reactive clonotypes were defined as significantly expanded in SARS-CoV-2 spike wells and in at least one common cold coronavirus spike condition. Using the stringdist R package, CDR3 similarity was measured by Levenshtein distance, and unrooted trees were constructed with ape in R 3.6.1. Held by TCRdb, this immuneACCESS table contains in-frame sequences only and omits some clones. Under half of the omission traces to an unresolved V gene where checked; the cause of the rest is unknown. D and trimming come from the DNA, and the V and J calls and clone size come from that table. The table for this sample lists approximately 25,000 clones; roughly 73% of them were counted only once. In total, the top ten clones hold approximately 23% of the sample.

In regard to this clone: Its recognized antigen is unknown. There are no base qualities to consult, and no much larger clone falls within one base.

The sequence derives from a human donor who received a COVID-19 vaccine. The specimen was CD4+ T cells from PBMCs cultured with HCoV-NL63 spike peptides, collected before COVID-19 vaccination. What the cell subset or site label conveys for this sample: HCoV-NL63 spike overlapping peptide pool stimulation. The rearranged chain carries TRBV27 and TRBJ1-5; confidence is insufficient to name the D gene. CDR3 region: CASSLARTYGQPQHF. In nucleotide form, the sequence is TGTGCCAGCAGTTTGGCCAGAACCTACGGTCAGCCCCAGCATTTT.